The sequence of this T cell receptor (beta chain) was determined in a study of metastatic and nonmetastatic thyroid tumors. Study-level findings and limits: TCR beta diversity was reportedly significantly higher in malignant thyroid tumors than benign nodules, in blood and tumor.

In the authors' workflow: It was from CDR3 differences across clinicopathological groups that a distant-metastasis classifier for papillary thyroid cancer was built. From the PCR reads, TCRdb re-called clones with MiXCR. These V and J calls are TCRdb output, not the study's own analysis. The data hold 20,000 to 25,000 clones, with 24% observed a single time. The entire patient cohort was treatment-naive prior to thyroid surgery. V was shortened by 2 bases and J by 5 bases, with 10 bases between the two germline ends. In germline, CDR1 is ENHRY, CDR2 SYGVKD. CDR3 length: 13 residues. This clone was found many times. What it binds is unknown.

Material for sequencing was tumor tissue. The chain recombines TRBV10-3 with TRBJ2-7; tentative D call: TRBD1 (6 bases). The sequence derives from a female donor with papillary thyroid cancer or a benign thyroid nodule (not recorded which). Some clones in this sample may be carry-over from other donors' samples. The CDR3 spells CAISEPPGDEQYF. The CDR3 DNA reads as TGTGCCATCAGTGAGCCCCCAGGGGACGAGCAGTACTTC.